The clone carrying this TCR beta chain was found many times. Its cognate antigen is unknown. Lactation, pregnancy, other autoimmune disease or uncontrolled infection excluded patients. Clinical symptoms, serum thyroxine and TRAb, thyroid ultrasound and orbital computed tomography were used for the diagnoses. These data are taken from a study of T cells in Graves' hyperthyroidism and ophthalmopathy. Overall study results and limits: Ophthalmopathy, which appeared later, was predicted by the model a median 6.5 months before onset.

Regions amplified from RNA transcripts were the TCR beta CDR3 regions. Using the HTBI primer set, a first-round RT-PCR was run on the TCR CDR3. TCRdb reanalysed the multiplex PCR reads using MiXCR and keeps one entry per CDR3 protein. The sample shows roughly 500,000 distinct CDR3 sequences, 16% of them seen only once. The ends were cut back, 7 bases at V and 2 bases at J, with 12 bases in the middle. The germline CDR1 and CDR2 sequences are GTSNPN and SVGIG (reference sequence). The CDR3 covers 14 residues. The sample consisted of blood. The sequence came from a woman in her thirties with Graves' ophthalmopathy. This sequence joins TRBV30 and TRBJ2-6; D is unresolved. The CDR3 nucleotides read TGTGCCTATGCCCAGCCTCCTGGGGCCAACGTCCTGACTTTC. This encodes CAYAQPPGANVLTF. The full variable domain, its missing parts supplied by reference TRBV30 and TRBJ2-6, is SQTIHQWPATLVQPVGSPLSLECTVEGTSNPNLYWYRQAAGRGLQLLFYSVGIGQISSEVPQNLSASRPQDRQFILSSKKLLLSDSGFYLCAYAQPPGANVLTFGAGSRLTVL.